This TCR beta chain was captured in a study of shared clonotypes between healthy human individuals. Across the study: Each donor's CD8 memory used one plate, CD8 naive two, each CD4 subset three.

Clones were sequenced by immunoSEQ multiplex PCR, and TCRdb holds only the in-frame ones, with some missing. The table records millions of clones, over 85% of them present only once. Losses at the gene ends were 4 bases for V and 5 bases for J; bases not matched to a gene: 6. The length of the CDR3 is 14 residues. Germline CDR1 reads SGHRS; CDR2 reads YFSETQ. Of note for this clone: The sample has other DNA sequences that encode this CDR3 too.

Researchers partitioned CD4+ cells into CD45RA+ naive and CD45RA-negative memory subsets. Sequencing input: naive CD4+ T cells sorted from blood. Stated subset: CD45RA+ positively selected. The receptor's source is a man between 18 and 29 years old in good health. The J gene is TRBJ2-5, the V gene TRBV5-1; 9 bases line up with TRBD1. CDR3 sequence reads: CASSLTGGSETQYF. The CDR3 bases are TGCGCCAGCAGCCTCACAGGGGGCTCGGAGACCCAGTACTTC.